This T cell receptor (beta chain) derives from a study of shared clonotypes between healthy human individuals. This CDR3 is 13 amino acids long. Germline loops: CDR1 MNHEY, CDR2 SVGAGI. V shed 5 bases and J 5 bases; nucleotides not matched to a gene: 6. Using immunoSEQ multiplex PCR, the repertoire was profiled, and TCRdb retains in-frame clones only, with some absent. The sample contains some 2.4 million clones, roughly 93% of which appear only once. This TCR came from a man aged 18 to 29 in good health. Some clones in this sample may be carry-over from other donors' samples. The sample consisted of naive CD4+ T cells from PBMCs. Sample subset: CD45RA+ positively selected. The chain links TRBV6-5 to TRBJ2-7; 7 nucleotides align to TRBD2. This CDR3 reads CASSPGTNNEQYF. For the CDR3, the DNA is TGTGCCAGCAGTCCCGGGACTAACAACGAGCAGTACTTC.